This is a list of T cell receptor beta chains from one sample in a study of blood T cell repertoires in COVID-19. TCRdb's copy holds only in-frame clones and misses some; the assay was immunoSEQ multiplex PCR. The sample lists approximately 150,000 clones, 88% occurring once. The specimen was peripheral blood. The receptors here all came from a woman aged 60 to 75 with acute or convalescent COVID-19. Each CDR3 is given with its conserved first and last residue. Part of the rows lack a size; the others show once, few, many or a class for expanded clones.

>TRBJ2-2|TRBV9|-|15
CASSPWGSNTGELFF
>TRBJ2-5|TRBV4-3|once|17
CASSQDRRDLYQETQYF
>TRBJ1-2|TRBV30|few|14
CAWSVDRGNYGYTF
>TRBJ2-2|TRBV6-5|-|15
CASSTQQGKTGELFF
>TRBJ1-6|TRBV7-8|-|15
CASSPLGQGNSPLHF
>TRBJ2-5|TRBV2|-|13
CASTRDSAETQYF
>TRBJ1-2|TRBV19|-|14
CASSISRPNYGYTF
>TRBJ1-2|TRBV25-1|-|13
CASRVPGSYGYTF
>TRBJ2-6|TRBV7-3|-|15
CASSLRGDRANVLTF
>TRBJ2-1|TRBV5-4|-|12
CASSSGTVEPFF
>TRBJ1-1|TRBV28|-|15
CASSPRQGRWTEAFF
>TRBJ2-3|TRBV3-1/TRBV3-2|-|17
CASSQDPGLGRTDTQYF
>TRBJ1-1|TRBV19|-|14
CASSIPGSYTEAFF
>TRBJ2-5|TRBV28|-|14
CASSLSGVQETQYF
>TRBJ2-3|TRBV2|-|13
CASQTGGADTQYF
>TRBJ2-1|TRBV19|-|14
CASSMGDYYNEQFF
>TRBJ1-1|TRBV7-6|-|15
CASSLVGEGGTEAFF
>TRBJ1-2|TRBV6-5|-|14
CASRRTGTILGYTF
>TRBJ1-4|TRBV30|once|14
CAWRAQGTGEKLFF
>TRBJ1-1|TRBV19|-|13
CASSDRGPVPAFF
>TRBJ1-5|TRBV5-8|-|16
CASARRVSPGNQPQHF
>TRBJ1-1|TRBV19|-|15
CASSTNRGPDTEAFF
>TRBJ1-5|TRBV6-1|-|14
CASSEAYDGQPQHF
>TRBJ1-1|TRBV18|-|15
CASSSGQGARTEAFF
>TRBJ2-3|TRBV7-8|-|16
CASSFTRDRGGDTQYF
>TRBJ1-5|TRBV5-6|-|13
CASSFGTGAAQHF
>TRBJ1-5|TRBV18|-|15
CASSHGQGNDQPQHF
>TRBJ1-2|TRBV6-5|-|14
CASSRQAGPYGYTF
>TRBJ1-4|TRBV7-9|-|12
CASSLSGYELFF
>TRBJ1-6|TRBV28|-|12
CAIGTGDSPLHF
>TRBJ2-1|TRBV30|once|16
CAWSSDVGGYYNEQFF
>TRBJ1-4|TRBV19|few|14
CASSGQNQDEKLFF
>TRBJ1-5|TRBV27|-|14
CASRGTGVNQPQHF
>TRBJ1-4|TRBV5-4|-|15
CASSPQGAANEKLFF
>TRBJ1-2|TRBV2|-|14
CASRAGLPGLRYTF
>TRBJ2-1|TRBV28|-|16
CASSSPAAGAYNEQFF
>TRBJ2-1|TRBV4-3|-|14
CASSQGLASLEQFF
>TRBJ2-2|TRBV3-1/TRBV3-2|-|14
CASSQGEGTGELFF
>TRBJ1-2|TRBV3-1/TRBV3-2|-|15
CASSYMNTGGYGYTF
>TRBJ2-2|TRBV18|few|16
CASSLWTGGNTGELFF
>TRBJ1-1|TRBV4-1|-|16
CASSRREPGTGGPSFF
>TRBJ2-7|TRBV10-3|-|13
CAISEGQIYEQYF
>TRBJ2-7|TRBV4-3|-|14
CASSLDSLSYEQYF
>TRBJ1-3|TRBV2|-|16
CASSETVGSSGNTIYF
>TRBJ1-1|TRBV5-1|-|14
CASSITSGFPEAFF
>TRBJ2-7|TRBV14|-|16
CASSQERVRGFYEQYF
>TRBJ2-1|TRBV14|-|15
CASSQAAGFFSEQFF
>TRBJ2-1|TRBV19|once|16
CASSIIGGARYNEQFF
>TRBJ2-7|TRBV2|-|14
CASKSPDKGYEQYF